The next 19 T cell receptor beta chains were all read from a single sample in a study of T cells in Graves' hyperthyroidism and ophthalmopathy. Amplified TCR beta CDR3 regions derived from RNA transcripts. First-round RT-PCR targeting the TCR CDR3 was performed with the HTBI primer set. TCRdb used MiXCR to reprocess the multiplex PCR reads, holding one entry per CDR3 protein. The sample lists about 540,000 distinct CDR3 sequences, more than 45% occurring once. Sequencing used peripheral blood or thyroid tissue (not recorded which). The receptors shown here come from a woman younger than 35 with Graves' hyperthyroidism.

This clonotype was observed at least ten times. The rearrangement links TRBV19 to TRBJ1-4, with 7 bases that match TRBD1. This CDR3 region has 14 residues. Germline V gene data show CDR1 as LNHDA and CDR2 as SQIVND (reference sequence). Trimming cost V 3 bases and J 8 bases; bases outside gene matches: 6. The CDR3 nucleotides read TGTGCCAGTAGTATTGACAGGGATTGGGAAAAACTGTTTTTT. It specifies CASSIDRDWEKLFF.

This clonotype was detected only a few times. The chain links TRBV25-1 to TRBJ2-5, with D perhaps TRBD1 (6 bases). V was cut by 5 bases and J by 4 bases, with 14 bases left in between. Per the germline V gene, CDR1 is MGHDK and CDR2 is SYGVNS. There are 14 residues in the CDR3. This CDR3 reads CASSHTGPGETQYF. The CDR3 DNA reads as TGTGCCAGCAGTCACACAGGGCCTGGAGAGACCCAGTACTTC.

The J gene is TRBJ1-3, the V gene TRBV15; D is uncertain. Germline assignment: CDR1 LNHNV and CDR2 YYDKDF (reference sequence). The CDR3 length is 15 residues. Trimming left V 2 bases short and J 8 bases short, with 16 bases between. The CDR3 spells CATSRPNSYGYTIYF. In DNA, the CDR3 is TGTGCCACCAGCAGACCCAACAGCTATGGCTACACCATATATTTT.

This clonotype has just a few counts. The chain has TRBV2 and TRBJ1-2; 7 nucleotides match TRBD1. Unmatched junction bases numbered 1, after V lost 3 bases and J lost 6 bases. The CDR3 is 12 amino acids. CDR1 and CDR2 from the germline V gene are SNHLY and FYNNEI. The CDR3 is CASSDRGDGYTF. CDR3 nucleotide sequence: TGTGCCAGCAGTGACAGGGGGGATGGCTACACCTTC.

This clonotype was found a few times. CDR3 sequence (DNA): TGCGCCAGCAGTAACAGGCTCGGAGGCTATGGCTACACCTTC. Protein: CASSNRLGGYGYTF. The chain joins TRBV4-3 to TRBJ1-2; maybe TRBD1 (5 bases). This CDR3 spans 14 amino acids. Germline assignment: CDR1 LGHNA and CDR2 YSLEER. The V end lost 6 bases, the J end lost 4 bases, and 15 bases lay between the germline ends.

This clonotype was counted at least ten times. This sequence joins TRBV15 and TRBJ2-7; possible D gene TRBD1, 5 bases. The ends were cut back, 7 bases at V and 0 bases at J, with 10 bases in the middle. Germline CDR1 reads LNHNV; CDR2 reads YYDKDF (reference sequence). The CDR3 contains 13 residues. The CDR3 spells CATKQASSYEQYF. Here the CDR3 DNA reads TGTGCCACCAAACAGGCGAGCTCCTACGAGCAGTACTTC.

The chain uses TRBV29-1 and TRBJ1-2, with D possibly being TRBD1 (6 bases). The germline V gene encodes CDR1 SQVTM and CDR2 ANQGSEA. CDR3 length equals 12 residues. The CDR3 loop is CRAPTGRYGYTF. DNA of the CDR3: TGCAGAGCCCCGACAGGCCGCTATGGCTACACCTTC.

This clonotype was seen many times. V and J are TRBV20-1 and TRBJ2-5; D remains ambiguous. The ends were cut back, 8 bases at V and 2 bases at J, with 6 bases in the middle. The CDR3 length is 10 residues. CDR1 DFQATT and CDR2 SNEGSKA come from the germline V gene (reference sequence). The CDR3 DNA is TGCAGTCTCAAACAAGAGACCCAGTACTTC. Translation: CSLKQETQYF.

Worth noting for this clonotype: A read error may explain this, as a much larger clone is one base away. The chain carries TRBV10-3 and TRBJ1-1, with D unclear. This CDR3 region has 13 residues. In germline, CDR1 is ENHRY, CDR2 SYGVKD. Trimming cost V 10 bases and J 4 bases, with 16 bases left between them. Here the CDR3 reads CASRLDGSTEAFF. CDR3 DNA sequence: TGTGCCAGCAGGCTAGATGGGAGCACTGAAGCTTTCTTT.

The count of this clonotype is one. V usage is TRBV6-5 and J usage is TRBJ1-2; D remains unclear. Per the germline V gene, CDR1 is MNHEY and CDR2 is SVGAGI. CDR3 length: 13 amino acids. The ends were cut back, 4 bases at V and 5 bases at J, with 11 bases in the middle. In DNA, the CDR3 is TGTGCCAGCAGTTTGGACTCCAAATATGGCTACACCTTC. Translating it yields CASSLDSKYGYTF.

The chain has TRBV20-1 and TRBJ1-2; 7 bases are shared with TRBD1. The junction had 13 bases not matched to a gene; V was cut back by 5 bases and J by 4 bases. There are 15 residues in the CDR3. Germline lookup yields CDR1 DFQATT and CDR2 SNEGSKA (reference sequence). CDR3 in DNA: TGCAGTGCTGGGAACGTACAGGGGTCTTTCTATGGCTACACCTTC. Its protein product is CSAGNVQGSFYGYTF.

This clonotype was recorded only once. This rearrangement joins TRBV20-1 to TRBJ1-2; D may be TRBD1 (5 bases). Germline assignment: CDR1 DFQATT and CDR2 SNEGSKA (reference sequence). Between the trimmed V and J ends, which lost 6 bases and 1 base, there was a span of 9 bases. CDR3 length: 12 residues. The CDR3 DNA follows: TGCAGTGCGCCACAGGATAACTATGGCTACACCTTC. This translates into CSAPQDNYGYTF.

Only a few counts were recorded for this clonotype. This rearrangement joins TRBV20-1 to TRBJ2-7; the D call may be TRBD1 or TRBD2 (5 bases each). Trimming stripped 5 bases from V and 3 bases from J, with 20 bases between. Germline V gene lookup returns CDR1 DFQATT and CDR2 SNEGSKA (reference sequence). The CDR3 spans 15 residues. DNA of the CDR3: TGCAGTGCTTCACCCGTCTCGGGACGCGACTACGAGCAGTACTTC. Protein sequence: CSASPVSGRDYEQYF.

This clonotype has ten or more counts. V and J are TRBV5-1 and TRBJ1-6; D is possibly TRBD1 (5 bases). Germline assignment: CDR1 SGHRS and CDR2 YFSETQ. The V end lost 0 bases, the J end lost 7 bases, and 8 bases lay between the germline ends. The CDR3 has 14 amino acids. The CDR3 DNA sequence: TGCGCCAGCAGCTTGGCAGGGTTGAATTCACCCCTCCACTTT. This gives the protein CASSLAGLNSPLHF.

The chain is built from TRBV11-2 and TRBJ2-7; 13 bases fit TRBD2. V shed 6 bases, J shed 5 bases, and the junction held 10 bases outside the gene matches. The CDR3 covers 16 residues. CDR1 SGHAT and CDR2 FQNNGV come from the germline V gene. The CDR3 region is CASSYSGTSGIHEQYF. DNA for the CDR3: TGTGCCAGCAGTTATTCCGGGACTAGCGGGATTCACGAGCAGTACTTC.

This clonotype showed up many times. The CDR3: CSVEGYRSGEQYF. CDR3 DNA sequence: TGCAGCGTTGAAGGGTACAGGTCGGGCGAGCAGTACTTC. This rearrangement joins TRBV29-1 to TRBJ2-7; the D gene is possibly TRBD1 (5 bases). The germline V and J ends were trimmed by 1 base and 6 bases, with 13 bases remaining between them. Looked up from germline, CDR1 is SQVTM and CDR2 is ANQGSEA. This CDR3 has 13 residues.

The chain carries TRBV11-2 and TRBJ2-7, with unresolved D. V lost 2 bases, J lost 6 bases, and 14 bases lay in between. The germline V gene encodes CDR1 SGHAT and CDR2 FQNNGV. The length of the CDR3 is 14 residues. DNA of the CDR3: TGTGCCAGCAGCTTAAGACGGGCGCCGGGCGAGCAGTACTTC. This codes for CASSLRRAPGEQYF.

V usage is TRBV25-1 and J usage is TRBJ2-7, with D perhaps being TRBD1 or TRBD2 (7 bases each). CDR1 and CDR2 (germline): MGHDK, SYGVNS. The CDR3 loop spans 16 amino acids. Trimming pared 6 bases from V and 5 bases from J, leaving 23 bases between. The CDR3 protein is CASSQGRGGGMNEQYF. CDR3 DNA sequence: TGTGCCAGCAGCCAAGGGAGGGGAGGGGGCATGAACGAGCAGTACTTC.

CDR3 in amino acids: CSASGGYNEKLFF. The CDR3 region has the DNA TGCAGCGCCTCAGGGGGATATAATGAAAAACTGTTTTTT. The V call is TRBV29-1, the J call TRBJ1-4, with 7 bases fitting TRBD1. The CDR3 has 13 residues. V lost 7 bases to trimming and J lost 4 bases; unmatched junction nucleotides: 6. The germline V gene has CDR1 SQVTM and CDR2 ANQGSEA.